This T cell receptor beta chain was captured by sequencing in a study of cytomegalovirus exposure and HLA in healthy donors. Study results and limitations: Reportedly, a later analysis found an Asian-associated ancestry cluster had fewer N-insertions than the approximately 670-donor mean. Associated with cytomegalovirus, according to the listing, were 150 to 200 TCR beta chains. Among CMV-associated TCR beta chains, most appeared HLA-restricted in a later analysis.

CDR3 length: 13 amino acids. Germline loops: CDR1 SQVTM, CDR2 ANQGSEA. V was pared by 7 bases and J by 0 bases, with 6 bases of the junction left unmatched. PCR primers comprised 60 Vbeta and 13 Jbeta primers. Sequenced by immunoSEQ multiplex PCR; TCRdb stores in-frame clones only, minus some. Altogether 100,000 or so clones are present, roughly 13% being singletons, with the ten largest covering roughly 15%. This clone appeared a few times. Its target is not known. Sequenced: PBMCs. The clonotype was recovered from a man aged 40-49 years in good health and CMV-seropositive. The chain carries TRBV29-1 and TRBJ2-7, with 7 bases identical to TRBD1. Here the CDR3 reads CSALRDSSYEQYF. In nucleotides, the CDR3 is TGCAGCGCCCTCCGGGACAGCTCCTACGAGCAGTACTTC.